This TCR beta chain was captured in a study of Tregs in tolerant kidney transplant recipients. General study results and limits: This study did not directly address biological reproducibility. The most relevant donor-specific Treg TCRbeta repertoire apparently came from expansion with activated donor B cells. Few patients were studied, so findings need validation in larger groups.

Notes on this clone: Its antigen remains unidentified.

Only in-frame clones appear in the TCRdb table, and some are missing; sequencing was by immunoSEQ multiplex PCR. Of about 100,000 clones in the sample, 93% are singletons; the top ten hold around 0.45%. V lost 1 base, J lost 9 bases, and 8 bases stayed unmatched. Germline V gives CDR1 LNHDA, CDR2 SQIVND (reference sequence). The CDR3 contains 16 residues. V and J are TRBV19 and TRBJ2-2, with TRBD1 matching 10 bases. The sequenced sample was CD4+ T cells from blood, obtained before the transplant. The TCR sequence derives from a human donor who received a combined kidney and bone marrow transplant. CDR3 nucleotides: TGTGCCAGTAGTATAGTAGGACAGGGGGTCGTAAGGGAGCTGTTTTTT. Amino acid sequence: CASSIVGQGVVRELFF.